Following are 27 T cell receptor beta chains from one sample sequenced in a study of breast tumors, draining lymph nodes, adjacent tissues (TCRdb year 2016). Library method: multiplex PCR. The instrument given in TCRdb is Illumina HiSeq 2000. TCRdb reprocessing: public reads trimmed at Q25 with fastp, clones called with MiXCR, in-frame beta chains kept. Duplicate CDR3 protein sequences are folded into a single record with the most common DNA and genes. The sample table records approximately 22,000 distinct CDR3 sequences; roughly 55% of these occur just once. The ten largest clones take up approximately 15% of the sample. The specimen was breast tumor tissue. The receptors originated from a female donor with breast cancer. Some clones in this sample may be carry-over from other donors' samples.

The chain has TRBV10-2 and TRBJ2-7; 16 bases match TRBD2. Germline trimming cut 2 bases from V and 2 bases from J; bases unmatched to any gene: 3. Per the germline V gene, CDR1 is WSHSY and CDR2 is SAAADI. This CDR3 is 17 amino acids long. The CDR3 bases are TGCGCCAGCAGTGAGCTTGGGACTAGCGGGAGGGCCTACGAGCAGTACTTC. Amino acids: CASSELGTSGRAYEQYF.

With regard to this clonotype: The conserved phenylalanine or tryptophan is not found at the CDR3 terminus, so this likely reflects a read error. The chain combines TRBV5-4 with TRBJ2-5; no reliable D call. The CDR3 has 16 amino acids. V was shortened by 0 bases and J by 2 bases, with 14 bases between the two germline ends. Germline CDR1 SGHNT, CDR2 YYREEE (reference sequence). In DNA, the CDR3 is TGTGCCAGCAGCTTGGCTGTCAGCTACTCGCAAGAGACCCAGTACCTC. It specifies CASSLAVSYSQETQYL.

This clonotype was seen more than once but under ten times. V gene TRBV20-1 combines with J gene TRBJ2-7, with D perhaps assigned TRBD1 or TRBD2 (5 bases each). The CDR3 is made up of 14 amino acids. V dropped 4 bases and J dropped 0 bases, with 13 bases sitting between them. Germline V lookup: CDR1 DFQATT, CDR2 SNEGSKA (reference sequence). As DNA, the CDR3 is TGCAGTGCTACTCGGGACGGCGACTCCTACGAGCAGTACTTC. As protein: CSATRDGDSYEQYF.

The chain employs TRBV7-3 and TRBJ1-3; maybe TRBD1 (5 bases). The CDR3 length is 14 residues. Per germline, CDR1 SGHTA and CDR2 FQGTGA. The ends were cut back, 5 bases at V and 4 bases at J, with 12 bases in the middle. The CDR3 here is CASSPQGRGNTIYF. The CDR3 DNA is TGTGCCAGCAGCCCCCAGGGCCGGGGAAACACCATATATTTT.

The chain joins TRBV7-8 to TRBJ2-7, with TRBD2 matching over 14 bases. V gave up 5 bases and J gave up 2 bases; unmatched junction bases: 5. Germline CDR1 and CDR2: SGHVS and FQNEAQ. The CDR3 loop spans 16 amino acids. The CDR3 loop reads CASSPRLAGGPYEQYF. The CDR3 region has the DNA TGTGCCAGCAGCCCCCGACTAGCGGGGGGGCCCTACGAGCAGTACTTC.

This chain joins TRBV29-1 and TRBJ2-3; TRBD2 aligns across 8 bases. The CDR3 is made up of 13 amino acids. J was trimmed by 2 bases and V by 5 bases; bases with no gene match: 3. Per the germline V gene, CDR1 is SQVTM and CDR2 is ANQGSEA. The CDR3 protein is CSVWREDTDTQYF. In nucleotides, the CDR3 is TGCAGCGTTTGGCGGGAGGACACAGATACGCAGTATTTT.

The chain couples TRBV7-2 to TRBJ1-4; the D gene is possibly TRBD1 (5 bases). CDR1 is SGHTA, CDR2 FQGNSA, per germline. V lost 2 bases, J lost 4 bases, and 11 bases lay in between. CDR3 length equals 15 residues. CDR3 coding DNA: TGTGCCAGCAGCTTACTGGGGGGGTATAATGAAAAACTGTTTTTT. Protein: CASSLLGGYNEKLFF.

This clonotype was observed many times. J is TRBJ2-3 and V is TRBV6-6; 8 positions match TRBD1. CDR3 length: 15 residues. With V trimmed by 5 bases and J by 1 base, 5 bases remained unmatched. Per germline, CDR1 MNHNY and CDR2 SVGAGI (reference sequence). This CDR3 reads CASSHDRGGTDTQYF. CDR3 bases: TGTGCCAGCAGTCACGACAGGGGTGGCACAGATACGCAGTATTTT.

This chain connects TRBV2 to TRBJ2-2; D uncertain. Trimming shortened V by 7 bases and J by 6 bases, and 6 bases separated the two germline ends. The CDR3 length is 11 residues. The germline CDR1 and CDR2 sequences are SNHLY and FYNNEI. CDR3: CASMWSGELFF. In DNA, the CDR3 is TGTGCCAGCATGTGGTCCGGGGAGCTGTTTTTT.

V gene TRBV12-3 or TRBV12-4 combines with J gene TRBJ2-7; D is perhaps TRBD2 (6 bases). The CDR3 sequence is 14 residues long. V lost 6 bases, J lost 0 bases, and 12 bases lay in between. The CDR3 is CASRPGVTSYEQYF. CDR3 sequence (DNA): TGTGCCAGCAGACCGGGGGTAACCTCCTACGAGCAGTACTTC.

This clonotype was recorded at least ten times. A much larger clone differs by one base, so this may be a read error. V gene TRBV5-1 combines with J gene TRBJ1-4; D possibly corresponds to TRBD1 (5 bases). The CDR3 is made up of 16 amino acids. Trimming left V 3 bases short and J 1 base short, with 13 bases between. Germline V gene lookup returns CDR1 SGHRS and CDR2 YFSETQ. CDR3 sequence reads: CASSWSLGGTNEKLFF. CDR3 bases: TGCGCCAGCAGCTGGTCTCTCGGGGGAACTAATGAAAAACTGTTTTTT.

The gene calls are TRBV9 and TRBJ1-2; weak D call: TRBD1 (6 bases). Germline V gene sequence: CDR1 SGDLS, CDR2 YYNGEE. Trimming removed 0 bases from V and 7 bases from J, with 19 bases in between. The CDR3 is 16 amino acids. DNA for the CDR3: TGTGCCAGCAGCGTAGCCCCAACCATGACAGGAGGTGGCTACACCTTC. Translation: CASSVAPTMTGGGYTF.

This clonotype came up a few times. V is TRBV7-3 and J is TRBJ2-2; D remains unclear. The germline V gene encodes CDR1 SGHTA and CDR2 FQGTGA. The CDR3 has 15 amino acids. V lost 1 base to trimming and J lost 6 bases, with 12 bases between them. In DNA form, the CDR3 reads TGTGCCAGCAGCTTAAGCCAAACCGTTGCCGGGGAGCTGTTTTTT. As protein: CASSLSQTVAGELFF.

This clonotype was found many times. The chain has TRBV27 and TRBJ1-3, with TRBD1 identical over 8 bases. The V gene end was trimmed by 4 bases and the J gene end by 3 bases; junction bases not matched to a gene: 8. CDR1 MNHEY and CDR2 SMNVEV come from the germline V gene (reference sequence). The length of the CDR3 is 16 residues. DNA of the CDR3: TGTGCCAGCAGTTCCGTTCCAGGGGGCTTTGGAAACACCATATATTTT. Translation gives CASSSVPGGFGNTIYF.

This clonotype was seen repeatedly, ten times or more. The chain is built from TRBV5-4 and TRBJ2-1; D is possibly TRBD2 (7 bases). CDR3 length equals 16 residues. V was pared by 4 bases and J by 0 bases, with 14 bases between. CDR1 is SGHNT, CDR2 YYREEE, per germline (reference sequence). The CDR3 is CASSPRGGSSYNEQFF. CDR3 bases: TGTGCCAGCAGCCCCAGGGGCGGGAGCTCCTACAATGAGCAGTTCTTC.

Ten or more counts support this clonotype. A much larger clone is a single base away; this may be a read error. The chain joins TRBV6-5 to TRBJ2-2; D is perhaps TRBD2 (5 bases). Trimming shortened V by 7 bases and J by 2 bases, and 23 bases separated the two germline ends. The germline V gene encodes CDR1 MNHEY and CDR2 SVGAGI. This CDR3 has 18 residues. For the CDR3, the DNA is TGTGCCAGCACCCAGTTTTCGGGGAATACTAGAAACACCGGGGAGCTGTTTTTT. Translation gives CASTQFSGNTRNTGELFF.

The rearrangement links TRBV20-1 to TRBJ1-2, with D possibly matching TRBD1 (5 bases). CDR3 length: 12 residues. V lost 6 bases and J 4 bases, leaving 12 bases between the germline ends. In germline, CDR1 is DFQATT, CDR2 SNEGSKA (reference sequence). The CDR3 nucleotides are TGCAGTGCGTCTGAACAGGCCTATGGCTACACCTTC. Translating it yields CSASEQAYGYTF.

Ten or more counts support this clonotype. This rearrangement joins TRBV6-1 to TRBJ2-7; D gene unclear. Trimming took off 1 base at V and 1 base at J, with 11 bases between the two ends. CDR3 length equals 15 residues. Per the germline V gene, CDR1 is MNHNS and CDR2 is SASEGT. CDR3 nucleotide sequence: TGTGCCAGCAGTGAAGGTGTGTACGGTTCCTACGAGCAGTACTTC. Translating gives CASSEGVYGSYEQYF.

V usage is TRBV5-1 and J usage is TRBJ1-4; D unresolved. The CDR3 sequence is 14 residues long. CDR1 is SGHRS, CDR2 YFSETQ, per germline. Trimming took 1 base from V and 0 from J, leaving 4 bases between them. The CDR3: CASSLSTTNEKLFF. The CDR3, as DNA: TGCGCCAGCAGCTTGTCCACAACTAATGAAAAACTGTTTTTT.

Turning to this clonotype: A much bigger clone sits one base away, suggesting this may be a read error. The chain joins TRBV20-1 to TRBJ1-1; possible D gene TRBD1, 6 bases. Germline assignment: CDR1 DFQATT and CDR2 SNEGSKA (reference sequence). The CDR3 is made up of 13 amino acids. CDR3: CSARDGGQTEALF. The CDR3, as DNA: TGCAGTGCTAGAGATGGGGGGCAAACTGAAGCTCTCTTT.

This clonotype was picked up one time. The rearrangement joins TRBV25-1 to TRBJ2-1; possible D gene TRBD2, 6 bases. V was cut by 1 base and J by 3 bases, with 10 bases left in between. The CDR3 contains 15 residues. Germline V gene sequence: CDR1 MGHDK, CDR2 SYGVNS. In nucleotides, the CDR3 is TGTGCCAGCAGTGAATGGAATAGCGGCTACAATGAGCAGTTCTTC. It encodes CASSEWNSGYNEQFF.

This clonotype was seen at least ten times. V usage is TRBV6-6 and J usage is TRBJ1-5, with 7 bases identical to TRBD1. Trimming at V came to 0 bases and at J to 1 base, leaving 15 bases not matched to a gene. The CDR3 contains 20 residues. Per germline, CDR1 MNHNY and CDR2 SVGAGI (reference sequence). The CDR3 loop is CASSYSMVFEGAKSNQPQHF. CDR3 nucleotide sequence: TGTGCCAGCAGTTACTCGATGGTATTTGAGGGGGCCAAAAGCAATCAGCCCCAGCATTTT.

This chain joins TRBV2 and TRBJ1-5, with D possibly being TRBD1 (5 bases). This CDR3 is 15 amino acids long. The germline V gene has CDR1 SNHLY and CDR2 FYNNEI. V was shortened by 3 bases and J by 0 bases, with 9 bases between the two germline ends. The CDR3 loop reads CASSDWGFSNQPQHF. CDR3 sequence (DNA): TGTGCCAGCAGTGATTGGGGGTTTAGCAATCAGCCCCAGCATTTT.

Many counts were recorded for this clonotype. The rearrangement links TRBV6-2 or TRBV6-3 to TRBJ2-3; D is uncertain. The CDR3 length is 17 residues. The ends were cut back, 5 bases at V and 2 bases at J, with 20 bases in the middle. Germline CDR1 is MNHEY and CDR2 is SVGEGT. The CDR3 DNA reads TGTGCCAGCAGTCCACGGCCTCTAGGGCCCCACACAGATACGCAGTATTTT. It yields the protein CASSPRPLGPHTDTQYF.

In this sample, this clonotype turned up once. The CDR3 sequence: CASSFGLAAPTDTQYF. CDR3 bases: TGTGCCAGCAGCTTCGGACTAGCGGCACCCACAGATACGCAGTATTTT. The J gene is TRBJ2-3, the V gene TRBV11-2, with 10 positions matching TRBD2. This CDR3 has 16 amino acids. CDR1 is SGHAT, CDR2 FQNNGV, per germline. Trimming removed 3 bases from V and 2 bases from J; junction bases left unmatched: 5.

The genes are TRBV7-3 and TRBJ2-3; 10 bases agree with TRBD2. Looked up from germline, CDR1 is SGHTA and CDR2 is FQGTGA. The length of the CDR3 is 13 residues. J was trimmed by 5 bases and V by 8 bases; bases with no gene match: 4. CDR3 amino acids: CASGIAGGDTQYF. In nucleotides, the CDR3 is TGTGCCAGCGGAATAGCGGGAGGAGATACGCAGTATTTT.

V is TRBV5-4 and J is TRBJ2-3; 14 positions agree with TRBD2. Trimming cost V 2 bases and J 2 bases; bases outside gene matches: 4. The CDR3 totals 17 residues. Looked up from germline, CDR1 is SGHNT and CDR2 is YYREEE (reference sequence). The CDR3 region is CASSFGLAGGLTDTQYF. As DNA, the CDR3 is TGTGCCAGCAGCTTTGGACTAGCGGGGGGACTCACAGATACGCAGTATTTT.